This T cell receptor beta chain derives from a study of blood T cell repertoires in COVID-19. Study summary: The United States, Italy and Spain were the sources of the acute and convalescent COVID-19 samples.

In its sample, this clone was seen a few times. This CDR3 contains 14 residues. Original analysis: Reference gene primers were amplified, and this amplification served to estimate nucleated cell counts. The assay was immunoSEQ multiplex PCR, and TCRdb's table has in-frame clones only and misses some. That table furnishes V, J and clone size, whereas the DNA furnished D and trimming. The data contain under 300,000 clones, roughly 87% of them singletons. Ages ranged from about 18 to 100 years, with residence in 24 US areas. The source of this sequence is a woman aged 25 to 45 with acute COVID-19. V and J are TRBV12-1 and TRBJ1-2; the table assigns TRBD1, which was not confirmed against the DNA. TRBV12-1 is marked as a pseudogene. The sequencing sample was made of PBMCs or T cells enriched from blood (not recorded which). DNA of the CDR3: TGTGCCAGCAGCCCCCAGGGGGATAACTATGGCTACACCTTC. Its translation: CASSPQGDNYGYTF.